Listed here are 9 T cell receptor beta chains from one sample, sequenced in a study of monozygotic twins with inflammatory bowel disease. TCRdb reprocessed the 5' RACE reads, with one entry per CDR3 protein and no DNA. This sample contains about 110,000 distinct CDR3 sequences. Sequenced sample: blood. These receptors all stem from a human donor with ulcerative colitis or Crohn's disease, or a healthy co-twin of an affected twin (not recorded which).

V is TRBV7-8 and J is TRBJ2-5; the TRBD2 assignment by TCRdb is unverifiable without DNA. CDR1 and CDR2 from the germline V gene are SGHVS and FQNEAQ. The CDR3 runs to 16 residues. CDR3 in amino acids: CASSPLAGAGQETQYF.

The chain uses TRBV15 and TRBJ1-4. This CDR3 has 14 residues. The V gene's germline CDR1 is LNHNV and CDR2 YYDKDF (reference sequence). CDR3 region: CATSRDRSDEKLFF. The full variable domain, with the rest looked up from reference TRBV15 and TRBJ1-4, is DAMVIQNPRYQVTQFGKPVTLSCSQTLNHNVMYWYQQKSSQAPKLLFHYYDKDFNNEADTPDNFQSRRPNTSFCFLDIRSPGLGDTAMYLCATSRDRSDEKLFFGSGTQLSVL.

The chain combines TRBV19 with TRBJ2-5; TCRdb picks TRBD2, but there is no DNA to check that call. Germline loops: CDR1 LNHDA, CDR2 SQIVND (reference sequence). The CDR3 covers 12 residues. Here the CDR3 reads CASGLIGETQYF.

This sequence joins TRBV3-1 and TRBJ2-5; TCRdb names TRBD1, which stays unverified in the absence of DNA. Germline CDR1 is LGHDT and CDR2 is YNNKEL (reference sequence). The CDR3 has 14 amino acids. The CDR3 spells CASSPGTDQETQYF.

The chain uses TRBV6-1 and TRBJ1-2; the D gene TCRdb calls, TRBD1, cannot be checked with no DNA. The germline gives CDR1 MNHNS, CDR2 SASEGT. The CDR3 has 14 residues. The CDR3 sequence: CASSARQSQDGYTF.

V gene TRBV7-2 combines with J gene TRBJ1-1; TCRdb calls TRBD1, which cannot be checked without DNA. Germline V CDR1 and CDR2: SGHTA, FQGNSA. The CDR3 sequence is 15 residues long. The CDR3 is CASSDWDRMNTEAFF.

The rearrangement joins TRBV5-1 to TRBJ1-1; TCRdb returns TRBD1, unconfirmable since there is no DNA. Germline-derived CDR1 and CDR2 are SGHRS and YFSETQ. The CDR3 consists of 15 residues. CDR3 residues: CASSLTATGATEAFF. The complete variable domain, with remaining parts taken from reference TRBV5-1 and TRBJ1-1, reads KAGVTQTPRYLIKTRGQQVTLSCSPISGHRSVSWYQQTPGQGLQFLFEYFSETQRNKGNFPGRFSGRQFSNSRSEMNVSTLELGDSALYLCASSLTATGATEAFFGQGTRLTVV.

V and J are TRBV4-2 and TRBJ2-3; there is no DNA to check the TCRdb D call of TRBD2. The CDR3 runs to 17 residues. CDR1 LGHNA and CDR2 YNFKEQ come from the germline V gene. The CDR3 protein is CASSQEGGRAGADTQYF.

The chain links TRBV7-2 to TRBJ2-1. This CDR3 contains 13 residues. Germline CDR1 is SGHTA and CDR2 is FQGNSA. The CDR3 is CASSIDAYNEQFF.